The TCR beta chain under discussion was sequenced for a study of shared clonotypes between healthy human individuals. Sequenced by immunoSEQ multiplex PCR; TCRdb stores in-frame clones only, minus some. The data show over 300,000 clones, with around nine tenths seen just once and roughly 15% held by the top ten. As to this clone: Its antigen is not known.

The CDR3 totals 15 residues. Trimming cost V 3 bases and J 5 bases; bases outside gene matches: 7. CDR1 is SEHNR and CDR2 is FQNEAQ in the germline V gene (reference sequence). Overall study results and limits: Naive subsets typically showed greater estimated richness than memory subsets.

V usage is TRBV7-9 and J usage is TRBJ2-7, with 10 positions matching TRBD2. The sample consisted of memory CD8+ T cells sorted from blood. The subset: CD45RO+ cells pooled with CCR7-negative TemRA cells. The source is a man in his late teens or twenties in good health. The CDR3 reads CASSFRTSGWDEQYF. DNA for the CDR3: TGTGCCAGCAGCTTCCGGACTAGCGGATGGGACGAGCAGTACTTC.